This record looks at one TCR beta chain sequence and its context. The antigen it binds to is not known. The record has no base qualities; no much larger clone is one base away. This entry is derived from a study of response to subunit inactivated influenza vaccine (dated by TCRdb to 2016 to 2018). Context from the whole study: The study used deep quantitative T cell receptor repertoire profiling to track responses to a trivalent subunit inactivated influenza vaccine.

General conclusions and limits of the study: It was suggested by the authors that each seasonal influenza vaccination may recruit only a limited number of new T cells.

The protocol used for the library was RT-PCR. TCRdb shows the sequencer as Illumina HiSeq 2500. TCRdb handled the public reads itself, with Q25 trimming in fastp and clone calling in MiXCR, and kept productive beta chains. Here each entry gathers all rows of one CDR3 protein and keeps the most common genes and DNA. Counted in this sample were 540,000 or so distinct CDR3 sequences; under 15% of them appeared once. The ten largest clones capture approximately 14% of the sample. The time point label on this specimen signifies: approximately 40 days after influenza vaccine administration. The CDR1 and CDR2 encoded by the germline V gene are LGHNA and YSLEER. The trim is 0 bases for V and 4 bases for J, with a gap of 13 bases between the germline ends. The CDR3 numbers 16 residues from cysteine through phenylalanine. The entry retains the CDR3 DNA only, 48 bases that are in frame from base 1.

The sequence joins TRBV4-3 to TRBJ1-3, with the identity of the D gene unclear. The source of this sequence is a man aged 45-65 years who received an inactivated influenza vaccine. Donor details come from another sample of the same person, matched by shared clones. The source was PBMCs from blood, collected 45 days after vaccination. The CDR3 is CASSQDRPGRGNTIYF. The sequenced DNA: TGCGCCAGCAGCCAAGATCGGCCGGGAAGAGGAAACACCATATATTTT.